The next 4 T cell receptor beta chains were all read from a single sample in a study of T cell responses to AZD1222 COVID-19 vaccine. The repertoire was sequenced with immunoSEQ multiplex PCR; TCRdb's copy has only in-frame clones and lacks some. The table has more than 150,000 clones, approximately 92% seen once. The sequencing used peripheral blood, collected on day 0 of AZD1222 vaccination. The source of these receptors is an adult in good health.

This clone was counted between two and nine times. The chain carries TRBV7-2 and TRBJ2-2; TRBD1 aligns across 8 bases. Trimming removed 6 bases from V and 5 bases from J; junction bases left unmatched: 8. The CDR3 length is 15 residues. Germline V lookup: CDR1 SGHTA, CDR2 FQGNSA. The CDR3 reads CASRMRTGKTGELFF. DNA for the CDR3: TGTGCCAGCAGGATGCGGACAGGGAAAACCGGGGAGCTGTTTTTT.

CDR3 protein: CASTIKLPVSYEQYF. CDR3 bases: TGTGCCAGCACCATCAAACTGCCCGTGTCCTACGAGCAGTACTTC. J is TRBJ2-7 and V is TRBV2; D is unresolved. V was pared by 7 bases and J by 1 base, with 17 bases between. Germline V gene sequence: CDR1 SNHLY, CDR2 FYNNEI. CDR3 length: 15 residues.

V is TRBV7-2 and J is TRBJ1-1, with 8 bases that match TRBD1. The germline gives CDR1 SGHTA, CDR2 FQGNSA. The CDR3 is 14 residues long. Unmatched junction bases numbered 1, after V lost 3 bases and J lost 1 base. The CDR3 DNA reads as TGTGCCAGCAGCTTGGGGACAGGGAACACTGAAGCTTTCTTT. It translates to CASSLGTGNTEAFF.

The chain combines TRBV28 with TRBJ1-2, with 11 bases aligning to TRBD1. The CDR3 runs 13 residues. Germline V gene sequence: CDR1 MDHEN, CDR2 SYDVKM. Unmatched junction bases numbered 1, after V lost 6 bases and J lost 4 bases. The chain's CDR3 is CASSGQGAYGYTF. CDR3 sequence (DNA): TGTGCCAGCAGCGGACAGGGGGCCTATGGCTACACCTTC.